Listed here are 18 T cell receptor beta chains from one sample, sequenced in a study of cytomegalovirus exposure and HLA in healthy donors. The method was immunoSEQ multiplex PCR; TCRdb's version includes in-frame clones alone and lacks a portion of them. The table records around 90,000 clones, 80% to 85% of them present only once. Sequenced: PBMCs. Every receptor here comes from a young woman in good health and CMV-seropositive.

This clone appeared once. V is TRBV6-1 and J is TRBJ1-1; a possible D gene is TRBD1 (6 bases). V dropped 6 bases and J dropped 1 base, with 15 bases sitting between them. The germline V gene encodes CDR1 MNHNS and CDR2 SASEGT. The CDR3 contains 15 residues. This CDR3 is CASRLGQGQNTEAFF. CDR3 bases: TGTGCCAGCAGGTTGGGCCAGGGGCAGAACACTGAAGCTTTCTTT.

The gene calls are TRBV18 and TRBJ1-2, with a tentative D call TRBD1 (5 bases). CDR3 length: 13 amino acids. The V end was cut by 0 bases, the J end by 14 bases, with 16 bases between. CDR1 and CDR2 from the germline V gene are KGHSH and LQKENI. The CDR3 nucleotides are TGTGCCAGCTCACCACCGGATTTACAGGTGGGAACCTTC. Translation: CASSPPDLQVGTF.

V is TRBV5-1 and J is TRBJ1-2; 9 nucleotides align to TRBD1. This CDR3 comprises 16 residues. Trimming cost V 0 bases and J 9 bases; bases outside gene matches: 12. CDR1 SGHRS and CDR2 YFSETQ come from the germline V gene. CDR3 amino acids: CASSLVLAGQGRRYTF. CDR3 sequence (DNA): TGCGCCAGCAGCTTGGTTCTCGCGGGACAGGGAAGGCGCTACACCTTC. Drawing the rest from reference TRBV5-1 and TRBJ1-2, the complete variable domain is KAGVTQTPRYLIKTRGQQVTLSCSPISGHRSVSWYQQTPGQGLQFLFEYFSETQRNKGNFPGRFSGRQFSNSRSEMNVSTLELGDSALYLCASSLVLAGQGRRYTFGSGTRLTVV.

The CDR3 sequence: CASLPDRGNEKLFF. DNA for the CDR3: TGTGCCAGCTTACCGGACAGGGGGAATGAAAAACTGTTTTTT. This chain joins TRBV2 and TRBJ1-4; TRBD1 matches at 10 bases. CDR3 length: 14 amino acids. Looked up from germline, CDR1 is SNHLY and CDR2 is FYNNEI. J lost 5 bases, V lost 8 bases, and 5 bases had no gene match.

The rearrangement uses TRBV10-1 and TRBJ2-7; no clear D. The CDR3 runs 12 residues. V was shortened by 3 bases and J by 6 bases, with 9 bases between the two germline ends. Germline values: CDR1 WNHNN, CDR2 SYGVQD (reference sequence). The CDR3 loop reads CASSEGSGEQYF. CDR3 coding DNA: TGCGCCAGCAGTGAAGGTTCAGGCGAGCAGTACTTC.

The chain couples TRBV14 to TRBJ1-4, with D uncertain. The CDR3 totals 13 residues. Per germline, CDR1 SGHDN and CDR2 FVKESK. The ends were cut back, 1 base at V and 10 bases at J, with 10 bases in the middle. In nucleotides, the CDR3 is TGTGCCAGCAGCCAAGCAAGGTCGGGAAAACTGTTTTTT. Its translation: CASSQARSGKLFF.

The chain employs TRBV19 and TRBJ1-5; D uncertain. This CDR3 comprises 15 residues. Germline V gene sequence: CDR1 LNHDA, CDR2 SQIVND (reference sequence). Trimming cost V 4 bases and J 0 bases, with 10 bases left between them. The CDR3 loop is CASSKQVYSNQPQHF. The CDR3 nucleotides read TGTGCCAGTAGTAAGCAGGTTTATAGCAATCAGCCCCAGCATTTT. Complete variable domain (other parts from reference TRBV19 and TRBJ1-5): DGGITQSPKYLFRKEGQNVTLSCEQNLNHDAMYWYRQDPGQGLRLIYYSQIVNDFQKGDIAEGYSVSREKKESFPLTVTSAQKNPTAFYLCASSKQVYSNQPQHFGDGTRLSIL.

This clone occurred once. This chain joins TRBV11-2 and TRBJ1-4; tentatively, D is TRBD1 (6 bases). This CDR3 is 14 amino acids long. V was cut by 5 bases and J by 6 bases, with 13 bases left in between. CDR1 is SGHAT and CDR2 is FQNNGV in the germline V gene. CDR3 in amino acids: CASSTGQWDEKLFF. The CDR3 coding sequence is TGTGCCAGCAGCACCGGACAGTGGGATGAAAAACTGTTTTTT.

The J gene is TRBJ2-6, the V gene TRBV19; 9 nucleotides align to TRBD1. The CDR3 is made up of 18 amino acids. Per germline, CDR1 LNHDA and CDR2 SQIVND (reference sequence). Trimming at V came to 7 bases and at J to 3 bases, leaving 13 bases not matched to a gene. The CDR3 protein is CASTRDRGTVVGANVLTF. CDR3 nucleotide sequence: TGTGCCAGTACGCGAGACAGGGGGACGGTGGTTGGGGCCAACGTCCTGACTTTC.

The chain is built from TRBV6-1 and TRBJ1-2; 7 bases fit TRBD1. The CDR3 length is 14 residues. From germline, CDR1 is MNHNS and CDR2 SASEGT. With V trimmed by 2 bases and J by 3 bases, 3 bases remained unmatched. CDR3 sequence reads: CASSETGADYGYTF. The CDR3 DNA follows: TGTGCCAGCAGTGAAACAGGGGCGGACTATGGCTACACCTTC.

The rearrangement uses TRBV6-4 and TRBJ2-5; 8 nucleotides line up with TRBD2. The V and J ends lost 3 bases and 5 bases, in that order; junction bases with no gene match: 5. The CDR3 runs 14 residues. CDR1 MRHNA and CDR2 SNTAGT come from the germline V gene. The CDR3 is CASSDRGGGETQYF. The CDR3, as DNA: TGTGCCAGCAGTGATCGGGGGGGCGGGGAGACCCAGTACTTC.

The chain links TRBV5-1 to TRBJ2-7; a possible D gene is TRBD1 (6 bases). Trimming cost V 2 bases and J 3 bases, with 9 bases left between them. The germline V gene encodes CDR1 SGHRS and CDR2 YFSETQ. CDR3 length: 13 residues. The CDR3 loop is CASSLQGDYEQYF. CDR3 coding DNA: TGCGCCAGCAGCTTACAGGGAGACTACGAGCAGTACTTC.

V gene TRBV6-5 combines with J gene TRBJ2-4; 8 nucleotides align to TRBD1. The CDR3 spans 14 residues. Germline values: CDR1 MNHEY, CDR2 SVGAGI. Unmatched junction bases numbered 1, after V lost 5 bases and J lost 1 base. DNA of the CDR3: TGTGCCAGCAGTCGACAGGGGGCCAAAAACATTCAGTACTTC. This sequence encodes CASSRQGAKNIQYF.

The chain has TRBV6-6 and TRBJ2-1; 12 bases map to TRBD2. CDR1 and CDR2 from the germline V gene are MNHNY and SVGAGI (reference sequence). The CDR3 is made up of 15 amino acids. Trimming cost V 2 bases and J 7 bases; bases outside gene matches: 3. CDR3 in amino acids: CASSYLTSGGNEQFF. The CDR3 nucleotides are TGTGCCAGCAGTTACCTCACTAGCGGGGGGAATGAGCAGTTCTTC.

The rearrangement joins TRBV6-5 to TRBJ1-1; tentatively, D is TRBD1 (5 bases). CDR3 length equals 12 residues. Germline assignment: CDR1 MNHEY and CDR2 SVGAGI. V lost 4 bases to trimming and J lost 6 bases, with 9 bases between them. CDR3 coding DNA: TGTGCCAGCAGTTTCGGGGGAGCTGAAGCTTTCTTT. Translating gives CASSFGGAEAFF.

This clone is a singleton in its sample. The CDR3, as DNA: TGTGCCAGCAGCCCGTCGGACAGCATCTCCTACGAGCAGTACTTC. Protein product: CASSPSDSISYEQYF. The chain joins TRBV14 to TRBJ2-7, with a tentative D call TRBD1 (6 bases). Looked up from germline, CDR1 is SGHDN and CDR2 is FVKESK. Trimming removed 4 bases from V and 0 bases from J, with 13 bases in between. The CDR3 consists of 15 residues. The complete variable domain, with remaining parts taken from reference TRBV14 and TRBJ2-7, reads EAGVTQFPSHSVIEKGQTVTLRCDPISGHDNLYWYRRVMGKEIKFLLHFVKESKQDESGMPNNRFLAERTGGTYSTLKVQPAELEDSGVYFCASSPSDSISYEQYFGPGTRLTVT.

The chain joins TRBV10-3 to TRBJ1-5, with TRBD1 as a possible D gene (6 bases). Trimming stripped 2 bases from V and 6 bases from J, with 17 bases between. The CDR3 has 16 residues. Germline V gene lookup returns CDR1 ENHRY and CDR2 SYGVKD. The CDR3 sequence is CAISERAGALGQPQHF. CDR3 sequence (DNA): TGTGCCATCAGTGAGCGGGCAGGGGCATTAGGTCAGCCCCAGCATTTT.

CDR3 amino acids: CAVKSEAGGPYNEQFF. The CDR3 DNA reads TGTGCCGTTAAGTCCGAAGCGGGGGGTCCCTACAATGAGCAGTTCTTC. V is TRBV10-3 and J is TRBJ2-1, with 9 nucleotides matching TRBD2. CDR3 size: 16 residues. Losses at the gene ends were 11 bases for V and 2 bases for J; bases not matched to a gene: 13. Germline assignment: CDR1 ENHRY and CDR2 SYGVKD.